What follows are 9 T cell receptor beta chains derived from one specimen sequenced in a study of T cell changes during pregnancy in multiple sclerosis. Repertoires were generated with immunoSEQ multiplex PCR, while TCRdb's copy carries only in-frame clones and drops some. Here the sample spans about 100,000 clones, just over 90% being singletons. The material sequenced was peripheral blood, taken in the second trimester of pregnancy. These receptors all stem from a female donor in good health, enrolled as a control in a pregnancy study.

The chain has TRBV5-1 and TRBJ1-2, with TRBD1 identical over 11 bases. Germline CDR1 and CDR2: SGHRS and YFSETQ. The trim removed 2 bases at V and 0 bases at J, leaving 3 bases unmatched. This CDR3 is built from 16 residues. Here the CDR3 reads CASSFGTGGTNYGYTF. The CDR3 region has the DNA TGCGCCAGCAGCTTCGGGACAGGGGGAACTAACTATGGCTACACCTTC.

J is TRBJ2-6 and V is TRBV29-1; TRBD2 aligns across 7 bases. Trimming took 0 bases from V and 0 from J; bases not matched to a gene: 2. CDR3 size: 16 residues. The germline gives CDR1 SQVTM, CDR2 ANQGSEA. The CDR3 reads CSVEEGGSSGANVLTF. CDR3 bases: TGCAGCGTTGAAGAGGGGGGGAGCTCTGGGGCCAACGTCCTGACTTTC.

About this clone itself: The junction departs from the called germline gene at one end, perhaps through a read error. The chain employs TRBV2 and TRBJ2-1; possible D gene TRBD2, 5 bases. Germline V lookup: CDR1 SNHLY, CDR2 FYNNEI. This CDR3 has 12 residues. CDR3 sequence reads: CASSQAAPEQFF. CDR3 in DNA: TGTGCCAGCAGTCAAGCGGCTCCTGAGCAGTTCTTC.

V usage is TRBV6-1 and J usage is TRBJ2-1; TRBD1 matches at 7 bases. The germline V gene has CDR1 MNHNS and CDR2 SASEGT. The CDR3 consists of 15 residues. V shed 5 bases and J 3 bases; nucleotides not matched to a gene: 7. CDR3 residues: CASSLQDRRYNEQFF. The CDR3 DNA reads TGTGCCAGCAGTCTTCAGGACAGGCGCTACAATGAGCAGTTCTTC.

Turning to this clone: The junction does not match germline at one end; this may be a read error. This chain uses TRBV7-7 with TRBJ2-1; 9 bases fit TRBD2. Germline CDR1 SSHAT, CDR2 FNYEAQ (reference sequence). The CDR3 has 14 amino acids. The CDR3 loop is CASSALAGEGEQFF. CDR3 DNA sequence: TGTGCTAGCAGCGCATTAGCGGGAGAAGGAGAGCAGTTCTTC.

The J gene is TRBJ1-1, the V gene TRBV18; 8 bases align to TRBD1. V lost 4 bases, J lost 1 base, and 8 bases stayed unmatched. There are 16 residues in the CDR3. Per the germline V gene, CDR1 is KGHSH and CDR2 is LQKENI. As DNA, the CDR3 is TGTGCCAGCTCACAGGGACAGGCCGGATCGAACACTGAAGCTTTCTTT. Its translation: CASSQGQAGSNTEAFF. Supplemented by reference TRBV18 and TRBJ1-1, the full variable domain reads NAGVMQNPRHLVRRRGQEARLRCSPMKGHSHVYWYRQLPEEGLKFMVYLQKENIIDESGMPKERFSAEFPKEGPSILRIQQVVRGDSAAYFCASSQGQAGSNTEAFFGQGTRLTVV.

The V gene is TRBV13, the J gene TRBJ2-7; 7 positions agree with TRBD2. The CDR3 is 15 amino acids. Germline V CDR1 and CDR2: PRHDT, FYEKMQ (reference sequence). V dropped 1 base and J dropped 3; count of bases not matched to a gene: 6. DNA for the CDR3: TGTGCCAGCAGCTTAGAGGCTAGCGGACTCTACGAGCAGTACTTC. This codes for CASSLEASGLYEQYF.

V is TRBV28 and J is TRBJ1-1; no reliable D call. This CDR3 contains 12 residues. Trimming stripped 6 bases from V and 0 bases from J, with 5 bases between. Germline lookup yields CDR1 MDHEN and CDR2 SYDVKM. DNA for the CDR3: TGTGCCAGCAGCCCCATGAACACTGAAGCTTTCTTT. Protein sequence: CASSPMNTEAFF.

The CDR3, as DNA: TGTGCCAGTAGTATATTCGGCGGGAGGCGCACAGATACGCAGTATTTT. Residues: CASSIFGGRRTDTQYF. The J gene is TRBJ2-3, the V gene TRBV19; 8 positions agree with TRBD2. The CDR3 is made up of 16 amino acids. V shed 2 bases, J shed 1 base, and the junction held 5 bases outside the gene matches. Looked up from germline, CDR1 is LNHDA and CDR2 is SQIVND (reference sequence).